This entry lists 10 T cell receptor beta chains sequenced from one sample in a study of shared clonotypes between healthy human individuals. Sequenced by immunoSEQ multiplex PCR; TCRdb stores in-frame clones only, minus some. Among around 2.5 million clones listed, roughly 93% were seen once. The material sequenced was naive CD4+ T cells from PBMCs. Subset denoted: CD45RA+ positively selected. These receptor sequences come from a young man in good health. Some clones in this sample may be carry-over from other donors' samples.

This chain connects TRBV19 to TRBJ1-5, with TRBD1 as a possible D gene (5 bases). Germline CDR1 LNHDA, CDR2 SQIVND (reference sequence). The V gene lost 5 bases and the J gene lost 2 bases, with 13 bases spanning the gap. The length of the CDR3 is 15 residues. CDR3 sequence (DNA): TGTGCCAGTAGTCCCCAGGGTAGGCGCAATCAGCCCCAGCATTTT. Its protein product is CASSPQGRRNQPQHF. Complete variable domain (other parts from reference TRBV19 and TRBJ1-5): DGGITQSPKYLFRKEGQNVTLSCEQNLNHDAMYWYRQDPGQGLRLIYYSQIVNDFQKGDIAEGYSVSREKKESFPLTVTSAQKNPTAFYLCASSPQGRRNQPQHFGDGTRLSIL.

This clone showed up just once. This chain uses TRBV28 with TRBJ2-6; the D is unclear. V was clipped by 4 bases and J by 4 bases, with 8 bases between them. This CDR3 is 14 amino acids long. CDR1 and CDR2 (germline): MDHEN, SYDVKM. The CDR3 spells CASSSTVGANVLTF. CDR3 in DNA: TGTGCCAGCAGTTCCACAGTGGGGGCCAACGTCCTGACTTTC.

Points on this clone: Mismatch with germline at one junction end may stem from a read error. This chain links TRBV25-1 with TRBJ2-7; D is unclear. Looked up from germline, CDR1 is MGHDK and CDR2 is SYGVNS. CDR3 size: 15 residues. The CDR3 nucleotides read TGTGCCAGCAGTGCCTCCCACGACGCTGCCTACGGGCAGTACTTC. Protein: CASSASHDAAYGQYF.

The table lists this clone with a count of one. The chain employs TRBV14 and TRBJ2-2; perhaps D is TRBD1 or TRBD2 (5 bases each). CDR3 length: 15 residues. CDR1 is SGHDN and CDR2 is FVKESK in the germline V gene. Between the trimmed V and J ends, which lost 4 bases and 4 bases, there was a span of 13 bases. CDR3 region: CASSLEGRGTGELFF. Here the CDR3 DNA reads TGTGCCAGCAGCCTCGAGGGACGGGGCACCGGGGAGCTGTTTTTT.

V and J are TRBV29-1 and TRBJ2-7; D possibly corresponds to TRBD2 (6 bases). The CDR3 is made up of 15 amino acids. The V gene's germline CDR1 is SQVTM and CDR2 ANQGSEA. V lost 5 bases and J lost 3, with 20 bases in between. As DNA, the CDR3 is TGCAGCGTTTTGGGGGAAGGAGGGTTTAGCTACGAGCAGTACTTC. It codes for CSVLGEGGFSYEQYF.

This clone was seen only a few times. One junction end disagrees with the germline gene, perhaps due to a read error. Other DNA sequences from this sample encode an identical CDR3 as well. This chain joins TRBV30 and TRBJ1-1; D gene uncertain. CDR1 is GTSNPN and CDR2 is SVGIG in the germline V gene (reference sequence). The CDR3 is 13 residues long. The CDR3 nucleotides are TGTGCCTGGAGTGTTGGTTTGAATACTGAAGCTTTCTTT. Its protein product is CAWSVGLNTEAFF.

The genes are TRBV7-3 and TRBJ2-7; TRBD1 agrees at 11 bases. V lost 4 bases to trimming and J lost 6 bases; unmatched junction nucleotides: 8. CDR3 length: 15 amino acids. Germline CDR1 and CDR2: SGHTA and FQGTGA. The DNA of the CDR3 is TGTGCCAGCAGCTCCGGACAGGGGGCGCCTAGCGAGCAGTACTTC. Its protein product is CASSSGQGAPSEQYF.

The chain is built from TRBV4-3 and TRBJ2-5; D is unresolved. The CDR3 is made up of 14 amino acids. With 2 bases removed from V and 5 bases from J, the gap between germline ends came to 12 bases. Germline assignment: CDR1 LGHNA and CDR2 YSLEER. The CDR3 DNA follows: TGCGCCAGCAGCCAATTTGGGGATTGGGAGACCCAGTACTTC. This codes for CASSQFGDWETQYF.

As for this clone: The same CDR3 arises from other DNA sequences in this sample as well. V usage is TRBV15 and J usage is TRBJ2-5; tentatively, D is TRBD2 (5 bases). CDR3 length equals 12 residues. Between the trimmed V and J ends, which lost 9 bases and 2 bases, there was a span of 10 bases. Germline-derived CDR1 and CDR2 are LNHNV and YYDKDF (reference sequence). CDR3 loop: CATGSGQETQYF. DNA for the CDR3: TGTGCCACGGGGAGCGGACAAGAGACCCAGTACTTC.

The chain has TRBV30 and TRBJ2-7, with TRBD2 matching over 7 bases. After removal of 3 bases from V and 7 bases from J, the junction contained 12 bases not matched to a gene. CDR1 GTSNPN and CDR2 SVGIG come from the germline V gene (reference sequence). This CDR3 region has 14 residues. The DNA for the CDR3 is TGTGCCTGGAGAGGAGTGGGAGGGCCACGAGAGCAGTACTTC. This sequence encodes CAWRGVGGPREQYF.